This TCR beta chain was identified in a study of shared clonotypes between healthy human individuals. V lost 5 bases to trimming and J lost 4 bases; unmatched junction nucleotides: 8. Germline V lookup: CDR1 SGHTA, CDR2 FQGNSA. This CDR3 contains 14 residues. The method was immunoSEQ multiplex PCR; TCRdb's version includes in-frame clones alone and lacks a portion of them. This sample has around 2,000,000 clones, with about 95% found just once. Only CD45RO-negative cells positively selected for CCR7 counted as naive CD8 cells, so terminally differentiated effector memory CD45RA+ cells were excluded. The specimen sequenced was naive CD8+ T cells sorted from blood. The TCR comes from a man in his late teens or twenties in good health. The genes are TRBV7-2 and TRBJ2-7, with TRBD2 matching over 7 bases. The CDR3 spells CASSPGTNLYEQYF. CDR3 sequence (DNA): TGTGCCAGCAGCCCCGGGACTAACCTATACGAGCAGTACTTC.